A selection of T cell receptor beta chains follows, all from one sample in a study of memory CD4+ T cells and cytomegalovirus serostatus. Repertoires were generated with immunoSEQ multiplex PCR, while TCRdb's copy carries only in-frame clones and drops some. This table holds some 40,000 clones, around 80% found once. The sample was memory CD4+ T cells from blood. The receptors shown here come from an adult in good health and CMV-seropositive. CDR3s include the opening cysteine and the closing phenylalanine or tryptophan. A D gene is named only where the DNA matches it firmly. The size field is filled for only some rows; it gives once, few, many or a size class.

TRBJ2-7,TRBD2,once,16,TRBV5-1,CASSSLAGSRSYEQYF,TGCGCCAGCAGCTCTCTAGCGGGGTCCCGATCCTACGAGCAGTACTTC
TRBJ1-2,TRBD1,.,13,TRBV14,CASSRDRDYGYTF,TGTGCCAGCAGCCGAGACAGGGACTATGGCTACACCTTC
TRBJ2-6,.,.,18,TRBV19,CASSILQGLLSGANVLTF,TGTGCCAGTAGTATATTACAGGGCCTTCTCTCTGGGGCCAACGTCCTGACTTTC
TRBJ2-5,TRBD1,.,13,TRBV19,CASSDRGQETQYF,TGTGCCAGTAGTGACAGGGGTCAAGAGACCCAGTACTTC
TRBJ2-4,.,.,16,TRBV4-2,CASSPLWRGTKNIQYF,TGTGCCAGCAGCCCCCTATGGAGGGGAACCAAAAACATTCAGTACTTC
TRBJ2-7,TRBD2,.,14,TRBV7-9,CASRPLAGAGEQYF,TGTGCCAGCAGGCCTCTAGCGGGAGCGGGGGAGCAGTACTTC
TRBJ2-3,.,.,14,TRBV19,CASKDGGFTDTQYF,TGTGCCAGTAAAGACGGAGGCTTCACAGATACGCAGTATTTT
TRBJ2-5,TRBD2,.,14,TRBV7-9,CASSLGTSKETQYF,TGTGCCAGCAGCTTAGGGACTAGCAAGGAGACCCAGTACTTC
TRBJ2-3,.,.,15,TRBV5-1,CASSLDGLFTDTQYF,TGCGCCAGCAGCTTGGACGGACTTTTCACAGATACGCAGTATTTT
TRBJ2-1,.,few,18,TRBV5-1,CASSIRTVSFRSYNEQFF,TGCGCCAGCAGCATCCGGACAGTCTCCTTTCGCTCCTACAATGAGCAGTTCTTC
TRBJ2-5,TRBD2,.,13,TRBV5-1,CASSFSGEETQYF,TGCGCCAGCAGCTTCAGCGGGGAGGAGACCCAGTACTTC
TRBJ2-7,TRBD1,.,17,TRBV19,CASSADVGLTGAYEQYF,TGTGCCAGTAGTGCCGATGTCGGCTTAACAGGGGCCTACGAGCAGTACTTC
TRBJ1-1,.,.,13,TRBV2,CASSSTQRGRAFF,TGTGCCAGCAGTTCCACACAAAGGGGGAGGGCTTTCTTT
TRBJ1-2,.,few,17,TRBV28,CASSFRGLQFTNYGYTF,TGTGCCAGCAGTTTTAGGGGGTTACAGTTTACTAACTATGGCTACACCTTC
TRBJ1-2,.,once,13,TRBV5-6,CASSLDIGYGYTF,TGTGCCAGCAGCTTGGACATTGGCTATGGCTACACCTTC
TRBJ2-5,.,.,16,TRBV25-1,CASSEAGIGVQETQYF,TGTGCCAGCAGTGAAGCGGGAATCGGCGTACAAGAGACCCAGTACTTC
TRBJ2-5,TRBD2,.,16,TRBV4-2,CASRPSGRDKLETQYF,TGTGCCAGCAGACCTAGCGGGAGAGACAAACTAGAGACCCAGTACTTC
TRBJ1-6,.,.,16,TRBV11-2,CASSLLERGINSPLHF,TGTGCCAGCAGCTTACTGGAGCGGGGCATTAATTCACCCCTCCACTTT
TRBJ2-3,.,few,12,TRBV12-5,CASGLNSQAQYF,TGTGCTAGTGGTTTGAATAGCCAAGCGCAGTATTTT
TRBJ1-4,.,few,13,TRBV7-2,CASSLTEGVTLFF,TGTGCCAGCAGCCTAACTGAGGGGGTTACACTGTTTTTT
TRBJ2-7,.,.,11,TRBV20-1,CSARRSYEQYF,TGCAGTGCTAGAAGGTCCTACGAGCAGTACTTC
TRBJ2-1,.,.,15,TRBV15,CATSRTRTNDNEQFF,TGTGCCACCAGCAGAACTCGGACTAACGACAATGAGCAGTTCTTC
TRBJ2-1,.,.,16,TRBV9,CASSRGQTTSYNEQFF,TGTGCCAGCAGCCGGGGACAAACCACCTCCTACAATGAGCAGTTCTTC
TRBJ1-2,.,.,15,TRBV2,CASSERDIANYGYTF,TGTGCCAGCAGTGAACGGGACATCGCAAACTATGGCTACACCTTC
TRBJ1-1,.,.,15,TRBV18,CATTDERRMNTEAFF,TGTGCCACCACCGATGAGCGGAGAATGAACACTGAAGCTTTCTTT
TRBJ2-7,.,.,16,TRBV7-2,CASSLAVSVHSYEQYF,TGTGCCAGCAGCTTAGCGGTCTCTGTTCATTCCTACGAGCAGTACTTC
TRBJ2-7,.,.,13,TRBV7-2,CASSLGVGGEQYF,TGTGCCAGCAGCTTAGGCGTAGGGGGGGAGCAGTACTTC
TRBJ1-2,.,.,16,TRBV6-5,CASSYSPYTERYGYTF,TGTGCCAGCAGTTACAGCCCATACACGGAACGCTATGGCTACACCTTC
TRBJ2-1,.,.,14,TRBV6-4,CASSDNNGYNEQFF,TGTGCCAGCAGTGACAATAATGGGTACAATGAGCAGTTCTTC
TRBJ2-3,.,.,14,TRBV2,CASIVAYSTDTQYF,TGTGCCAGCATCGTTGCTTACAGCACAGATACGCAGTATTTT
TRBJ2-7,.,.,14,TRBV5-1,CASSFGSSSYEQYF,TGCGCCAGCAGCTTTGGCTCAAGCTCCTACGAGCAGTACTTC
TRBJ1-6,TRBD1,.,15,TRBV6-5,CASSPLGTGGSPLHF,TGTGCCAGCAGCCCCCTGGGGACAGGGGGTTCACCCCTCCACTTT
TRBJ2-7,.,.,13,TRBV2,CASSEWGRSEQYF,TGTGCCAGCAGTGAATGGGGGCGAAGTGAGCAGTACTTC
TRBJ1-1,.,.,17,TRBV5-6,CASSYGTLGQANTEAFF,TGTGCCAGCAGCTATGGTACCCTGGGGCAGGCCAACACTGAAGCTTTCTTT
TRBJ1-2,.,.,13,TRBV6-5,CASKEGNVYGYTF,TGTGCCAGCAAGGAGGGGAATGTGTATGGCTACACCTTC
TRBJ1-2,TRBD1,.,13,TRBV5-6,CASSIGTGEGYTF,TGTGCCAGCAGCATCGGGACAGGGGAAGGCTACACCTTC
TRBJ2-1,TRBD1,.,16,TRBV18,CASSPEIGTVRNEQFF,TGTGCCAGCTCACCCGAAATCGGGACAGTGCGTAATGAGCAGTTCTTC
TRBJ1-6,TRBD1,once,15,TRBV2,CASTSTGSRTSPLHF,TGTGCCAGCACTTCGACAGGGTCAAGAACTTCACCCCTCCACTTT
TRBJ1-1,.,.,13,TRBV5-1,CASSLALNTEAFF,TGCGCCAGCAGCTTGGCACTGAACACTGAAGCTTTCTTT
TRBJ1-2,TRBD1,.,13,TRBV28,CASSFRQGRGYTF,TGTGCCAGCAGTTTCCGACAGGGGCGCGGCTACACCTTC
TRBJ1-2,.,.,13,TRBV9,CASSVRGFAGYTF,TGTGCCAGCAGCGTAAGAGGGTTCGCCGGCTACACCTTC
TRBJ2-3,TRBD2,.,16,TRBV9,CASSYEGLAGLDTQYF,TGTGCCAGCAGCTACGAGGGACTAGCGGGATTGGATACGCAGTATTTT
TRBJ2-2,TRBD1,few,15,TRBV5-1,CASSFQGVNTGELFF,TGCGCCAGCAGCTTCCAGGGGGTTAACACCGGGGAGCTGTTTTTT
TRBJ2-3,TRBD1,once,17,TRBV4-3,CASSQEERQGVKDTQYF,TGCGCCAGCAGCCAAGAAGAGAGACAGGGGGTTAAAGATACGCAGTATTTT
TRBJ2-1,.,.,16,TRBV5-4,CASSLGSRQGMNEQFF,TGTGCCAGCAGCTTGGGATCACGGCAGGGGATGAATGAGCAGTTCTTC
TRBJ1-4,TRBD1,few,13,TRBV28,CASYDRGREKLFF,TGTGCCAGCTATGACAGGGGGCGGGAAAAACTGTTTTTT
TRBJ2-7,.,.,13,TRBV28,CAGCTSPSYEQYF,TGTGCCGGCTGTACCAGCCCCAGCTACGAGCAGTACTTC
TRBJ2-5,.,.,14,TRBV5-1,CASSLGDYQETQYF,TGCGCCAGCAGCTTGGGGGACTACCAAGAGACCCAGTACTTC
TRBJ2-3,TRBD1,.,15,TRBV10-3,CASSYSDRVSDTQYF,TGTGCCAGCAGTTACTCGGACAGGGTGTCAGATACGCAGTATTTT
TRBJ2-5,.,.,14,TRBV5-5,CASSAPGMGETQYF,TGTGCCAGCAGCGCGCCAGGGATGGGAGAGACCCAGTACTTC
TRBJ1-1,.,.,13,TRBV13,CASSSGGNTEAFF,TGTGCCAGCAGCTCCGGTGGGAACACTGAAGCTTTCTTT
TRBJ2-5,.,.,12,TRBV13,CASSLAAQTQYF,TGTGCCAGCAGCTTAGCCGCCCAGACCCAGTACTTC
TRBJ2-3,.,.,14,TRBV4-2,CASSPGRKADTQYF,TGTGCCAGCAGCCCAGGTCGGAAGGCGGATACGCAGTATTTT
TRBJ1-1,.,.,14,TRBV6-1,CASSPGRRNTEAFF,TGTGCCAGCAGCCCCGGACGGAGGAACACTGAAGCTTTCTTT
TRBJ2-5,.,.,13,TRBV5-1,CASSPEGPETQYF,TGCGCCAGCAGCCCGGAAGGGCCAGAGACCCAGTACTTC
TRBJ1-3,.,once,16,TRBV18,CASSLGSPGSGNTIYF,TGTGCCAGCTCACTCGGCAGCCCAGGCTCTGGAAACACCATATATTTT
TRBJ2-5,.,once,13,TRBV4-3,CASSPVGGQTQYF,TGCGCCAGCAGCCCAGTGGGCGGGCAGACCCAGTACTTC